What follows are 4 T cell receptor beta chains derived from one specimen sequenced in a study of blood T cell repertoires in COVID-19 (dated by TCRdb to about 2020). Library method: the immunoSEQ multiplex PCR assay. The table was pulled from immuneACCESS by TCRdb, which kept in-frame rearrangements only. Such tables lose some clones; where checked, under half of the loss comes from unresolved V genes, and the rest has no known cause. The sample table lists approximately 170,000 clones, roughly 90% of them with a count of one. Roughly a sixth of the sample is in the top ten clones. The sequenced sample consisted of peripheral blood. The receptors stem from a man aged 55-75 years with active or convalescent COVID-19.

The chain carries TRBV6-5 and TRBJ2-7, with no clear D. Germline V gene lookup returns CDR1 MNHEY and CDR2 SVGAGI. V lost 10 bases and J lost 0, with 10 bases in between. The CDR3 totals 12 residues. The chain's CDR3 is CATTGFSYEQYF. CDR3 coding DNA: TGTGCCACCACCGGGTTCTCCTACGAGCAGTACTTC.

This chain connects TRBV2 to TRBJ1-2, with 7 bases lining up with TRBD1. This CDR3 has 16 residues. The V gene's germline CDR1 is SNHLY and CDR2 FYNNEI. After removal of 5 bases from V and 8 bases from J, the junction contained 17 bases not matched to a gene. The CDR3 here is CASSPRGQSSLTGYTF. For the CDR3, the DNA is TGTGCCAGCAGTCCCCGGGGACAGTCCAGCTTGACGGGCTACACCTTC.

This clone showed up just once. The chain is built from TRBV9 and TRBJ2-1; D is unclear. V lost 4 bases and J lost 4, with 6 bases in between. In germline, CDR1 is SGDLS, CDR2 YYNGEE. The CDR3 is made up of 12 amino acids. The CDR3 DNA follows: TGTGCCAGCAGCACTACTTACAATGAGCAGTTCTTC. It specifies CASSTTYNEQFF.

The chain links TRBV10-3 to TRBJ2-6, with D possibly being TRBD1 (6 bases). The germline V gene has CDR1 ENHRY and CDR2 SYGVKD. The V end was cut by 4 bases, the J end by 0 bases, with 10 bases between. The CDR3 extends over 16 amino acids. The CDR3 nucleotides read TGTGCCATCAGTGCACAGGGTCTCTCTGGGGCCAACGTCCTGACTTTC. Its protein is CAISAQGLSGANVLTF.